The rows below give T cell receptor beta chains drawn from one sample of a study of cytomegalovirus exposure and HLA in healthy donors. TCRdb's copy holds only in-frame clones and misses some; the assay was immunoSEQ multiplex PCR. This sample's table has under 200,000 clones. Sample: PBMCs. The receptors derive from a man aged 25-45 years in good health and CMV-seronegative. Each CDR3 is given with its conserved first and last residue. Fields, in order: CDR3 DNA, CDR3 protein, V gene, D gene, J gene. The D gene is left open where the match is weak.

DNA: TGTGCCAGCATCTTCGCGGGAGGCACTGAAGCTTTCTTT
CDR3: CASIFAGGTEAFF
V: TRBV7-9
D: -
J: TRBJ1-1

DNA: TGTGCCAGCAGCCAAACGAGCTCCTACAATGAGCAGTTCTTC
CDR3: CASSQTSSYNEQFF
V: TRBV14
D: -
J: TRBJ2-1

DNA: TGTGTAAGCGGGGATGAAGCAAGAGATCAGCCCCAGCATTTT
CDR3: CVSGDEARDQPQHF
V: TRBV27
D: -
J: TRBJ1-5

DNA: TGTGCCAGCAGCCCACCGCGGTTCTTAACCTACGAGCAGTACTTC
CDR3: CASSPPRFLTYEQYF
V: TRBV5-6
D: -
J: TRBJ2-7

DNA: TGTGCCAGCAGCCCCGAACGAGGGAAACTGTTTTTT
CDR3: CASSPERGKLFF
V: TRBV5-4
D: -
J: TRBJ1-4

DNA: TGCGCCAGCAGCCTGGGGGCGTCTAATGAAAAACTGTTTTTT
CDR3: CASSLGASNEKLFF
V: TRBV4-1
D: -
J: TRBJ1-4

DNA: TGTGCCAGTAGTATTGAACAGGGGACTGAAGCTTTCTTT
CDR3: CASSIEQGTEAFF
V: TRBV19
D: TRBD1
J: TRBJ1-1

DNA: TGTGCCAGCAGCGGAGGGGACAGGCTAAACACTGAAGCTTTCTTT
CDR3: CASSGGDRLNTEAFF
V: TRBV28
D: TRBD1
J: TRBJ1-1

DNA: TGTGCCAGCAGCTTCCTCGGACAGGGTGGGGCAGAGACCCAGTACTTC
CDR3: CASSFLGQGGAETQYF
V: TRBV11-2
D: TRBD1
J: TRBJ2-5

DNA: TGCGCCAGCACCGGGACACCCCAAGAGACCCAGTACTTC
CDR3: CASTGTPQETQYF
V: TRBV5-1
D: -
J: TRBJ2-5

DNA: TGTGCCAGCAGTTTGGCAGGGGAGAGAAAGACCCAGTACTTC
CDR3: CASSLAGERKTQYF
V: TRBV28
D: -
J: TRBJ2-5

DNA: TGCAGCGCGGGACAGGTTGCCTACGAGCAGTACTTC
CDR3: CSAGQVAYEQYF
V: TRBV29-1
D: TRBD1
J: TRBJ2-7

DNA: TGTGCCAGCAGTGAACAGGGGGTGAGCTATGGCTACACCTTC
CDR3: CASSEQGVSYGYTF
V: TRBV6-5
D: TRBD1
J: TRBJ1-2

DNA: TGTGCCAGCAGCTTAGACTACTCCTCTGGAAACACCATATATTTT
CDR3: CASSLDYSSGNTIYF
V: TRBV7-9
D: -
J: TRBJ1-3

DNA: TGTGCCAGCAGTTCGAGGGGACAGGGGAAGTACGAGCAGTACTTC
CDR3: CASSSRGQGKYEQYF
V: TRBV5-6
D: TRBD1
J: TRBJ2-7